The 20 T cell receptor beta chains below come from one sample, sequenced in a study of breast tumors, draining lymph nodes, adjacent tissues. From the multiplex PCR reads, TCRdb called clonotypes with MiXCR, one entry per CDR3 protein. This sample has around 22,000 distinct CDR3 sequences; about 61% occur once, and the top ten carry under 25%. Sequenced material: tumor-adjacent breast tissue. Source of these receptors: a female donor with breast cancer. Some clones in this sample may be carry-over from other donors' samples.

This clonotype is medium-sized in the sample. This chain joins TRBV5-1 and TRBJ2-7; 15 positions match TRBD2. Germline V CDR1 and CDR2: SGHRS, YFSETQ. CDR3 length: 18 residues. V trimming: 0 bases; J trimming: 1 base; junction bases outside the gene matches: 5. Here the CDR3 reads CASSLGTSGRALSYEQYF. CDR3 DNA: TGCGCCAGCAGCTTGGGGACTAGCGGGAGGGCCCTGTCCTACGAGCAGTACTTC.

V gene TRBV5-8 combines with J gene TRBJ2-1; D gene uncertain. From germline, CDR1 is SGHTS and CDR2 YDEGEE. The CDR3 consists of 16 residues. The V end lost 1 base, the J end lost 4 bases, and 15 bases lay between the germline ends. The CDR3 DNA reads TGTGCCAGCAGCTTGTGGTACCTCAGTCTTTACAATGAGCAGTTCTTC. Its protein product is CASSLWYLSLYNEQFF.

Only one count was recorded for this clonotype. V gene TRBV2 combines with J gene TRBJ1-5; 7 bases match TRBD1. V lost 4 bases, J lost 1 base, and 7 bases stayed unmatched. CDR3 length: 16 residues. Germline lookup yields CDR1 SNHLY and CDR2 FYNNEI. CDR3 DNA: TGTGCCAGCAGTGGACAGGGCCCAATGAGCAATCAGCCCCAGCATTTT. Its translation: CASSGQGPMSNQPQHF.

The chain joins TRBV4-3 to TRBJ2-3; 14 bases map to TRBD2. Germline V lookup: CDR1 LGHNA, CDR2 YSLEER. Germline trimming cut 0 bases from V and 2 bases from J; bases unmatched to any gene: 13. The CDR3 spans 21 residues. CDR3 in amino acids: CASSQDYGGLAGVDPTDTQYF. CDR3 nucleotides: TGCGCCAGCAGCCAAGATTACGGGGGACTAGCGGGAGTGGACCCCACAGATACGCAGTATTTT.

CDR3 in DNA: TGTGCCAGCAGCCAGGGACTAGCGGGAGTGGGAGATACGCAGTATTTT. Encoded protein: CASSQGLAGVGDTQYF. The chain combines TRBV24-1 with TRBJ2-3; 14 bases agree with TRBD2. V lost 11 bases, J lost 5 bases, and 11 bases stayed unmatched. The germline V gene has CDR1 KGHDR and CDR2 SFDVKD. The CDR3 contains 16 residues.

This clonotype was recorded many times. V gene TRBV12-3 or TRBV12-4 combines with J gene TRBJ2-7; D uncertain. The CDR3 has 13 residues. V lost 6 bases and J lost 5, with 14 bases in between. CDR3 in amino acids: CASRPLGAHEQYF. The CDR3 DNA is TGTGCCAGCAGACCCCTTGGAGCCCACGAGCAGTACTTC.

This chain uses TRBV29-1 with TRBJ2-1; the D call may be TRBD1 or TRBD2 (5 bases each). The CDR3 has 16 amino acids. Trimming pared 4 bases from V and 10 bases from J, leaving 26 bases between. The germline V gene encodes CDR1 SQVTM and CDR2 ANQGSEA. The CDR3 coding sequence is TGCAGCGTTGTTTACTACTTAGGGGTAAAGGGAGCGGAGCAGTTCTTC. Its translation: CSVVYYLGVKGAEQFF.

This clonotype was recorded at least ten times. The chain recombines TRBV20-1 with TRBJ2-3, with 10 bases that match TRBD1. With 1 base clipped from V and 2 bases from J, the junction kept 15 bases outside the gene matches. This CDR3 is 19 amino acids long. CDR1 and CDR2 from the germline V gene are DFQATT and SNEGSKA (reference sequence). The CDR3 DNA sequence: TGCAGTGCTAGAGGGCTGGGACAGGGGCCAGCGGCAAACACAGATACGCAGTATTTT. It codes for CSARGLGQGPAANTDTQYF.

This clonotype is deemed medium-sized. The V and J genes are TRBV19 and TRBJ1-5; D unresolved. V gave up 3 bases and J gave up 0 bases, with 9 bases separating them. Germline lookup yields CDR1 LNHDA and CDR2 SQIVND (reference sequence). The CDR3 contains 15 residues. This CDR3 is CASSIQRYSNQPQHF. The CDR3 bases are TGTGCCAGTAGTATTCAGAGATATAGCAATCAGCCCCAGCATTTT.

This clonotype showed up just a few times. The chain is built from TRBV2 and TRBJ2-7; D gene uncertain. The germline gives CDR1 SNHLY, CDR2 FYNNEI. The V end lost 1 base, the J end lost 2 bases, and 9 bases lay between the germline ends. This CDR3 is 14 amino acids long. Here the CDR3 DNA reads TGTGCCAGCAGTGAAGAGTTCAGCACCTACGAGCAGTACTTC. Translating gives CASSEEFSTYEQYF.

The chain employs TRBV12-3 or TRBV12-4 and TRBJ2-6; 7 nucleotides agree with TRBD1. V lost 6 bases and J lost 1; bases outside the gene matches: 6. The CDR3 spans 16 residues. CDR3 sequence: CASRNRGLSGANVLTF. CDR3 nucleotides: TGTGCCAGCAGAAACAGGGGTTTATCTGGGGCCAACGTCCTGACTTTC.

A single count supports this clonotype. The chain links TRBV7-2 to TRBJ1-5; D unresolved. CDR1 is SGHTA, CDR2 FQGNSA, per germline. The CDR3 is made up of 14 amino acids. Trimming removed 1 base at V and 6 bases at J, with 10 bases between. The CDR3 reads CASSLVVSGQPQHF. The CDR3 DNA is TGTGCCAGCAGCTTAGTAGTTTCGGGTCAGCCCCAGCATTTT. Full variable domain (rest looked up from reference TRBV7-2 and TRBJ1-5): GAGVSQSPSNKVTEKGKDVELRCDPISGHTALYWYRQSLGQGLEFLIYFQGNSAPDKSGLPSDRFSAERTGGSVSTLTIQRTQQEDSAVYLCASSLVVSGQPQHFGDGTRLSIL.

This clonotype is labeled medium-sized (0.01 to 0.1%). The chain uses TRBV20-1 and TRBJ1-2; tentative D call: TRBD1 (6 bases). Trimming shortened V by 6 bases and J by 4 bases, and 18 bases separated the two germline ends. The CDR3 spans 14 residues. Looked up from germline, CDR1 is DFQATT and CDR2 is SNEGSKA (reference sequence). This CDR3 is CSALPAGAPYGYTF. The CDR3, as DNA: TGCAGTGCCCTCCCGGCAGGGGCTCCCTATGGCTACACCTTC.

The J gene is TRBJ2-7, the V gene TRBV2, with 7 bases fitting TRBD1. This CDR3 spans 16 amino acids. The germline gives CDR1 SNHLY, CDR2 FYNNEI. V lost 8 bases to trimming and J lost 5 bases; unmatched junction nucleotides: 18. This chain's CDR3 is CASSERQGNWADEQYF. For the CDR3, the DNA is TGTGCCAGCTCAGAAAGACAGGGTAATTGGGCTGACGAGCAGTACTTC. Supplemented by reference TRBV2 and TRBJ2-7, the full variable domain reads EPEVTQTPSHQVTQMGQEVILRCVPISNHLYFYWYRQILGQKVEFLVSFYNNEISEKSEIFDDQFSVERPDGSNFTLKIRSTKLEDSAMYFCASSERQGNWADEQYFGPGTRLTVT.

This clonotype was counted at least ten times. The J gene is TRBJ2-1, the V gene TRBV7-2, with a possible D match to TRBD2 (6 bases). The ends were cut back, 8 bases at V and 6 bases at J, with 14 bases in the middle. The CDR3 contains 13 residues. The germline CDR1 and CDR2 sequences are SGHTA and FQGNSA. CDR3: CASGRQEGNEQFF. DNA for the CDR3: TGTGCCAGCGGGCGGCAGGAGGGCAATGAGCAGTTCTTC. Looking up the rest from reference TRBV7-2 and TRBJ2-1 gives the full variable domain: GAGVSQSPSNKVTEKGKDVELRCDPISGHTALYWYRQSLGQGLEFLIYFQGNSAPDKSGLPSDRFSAERTGGSVSTLTIQRTQQEDSAVYLCASGRQEGNEQFFGPGTRLTVL.

This chain links TRBV9 with TRBJ2-1; D gene uncertain. Trimming pared 0 bases from V and 6 bases from J, leaving 4 bases between. This CDR3 region has 12 residues. CDR1 is SGDLS and CDR2 is YYNGEE in the germline V gene. The CDR3 nucleotides are TGTGCCAGCAGCGTAGCGGGCAATGAGCAGTTCTTC. It translates to CASSVAGNEQFF.

As for this clonotype: Its ends do not fully match the called genes, so a read error is possible. The chain employs TRBV15 and TRBJ2-3; TRBD1 is a possible D gene (5 bases). CDR3 length: 13 amino acids. Germline V gene data show CDR1 as LNHNV and CDR2 as YYDKDF (reference sequence). The CDR3 here is CATGRESTDTQYF. The CDR3 DNA follows: TGTGCCACCGGCAGGGAAAGCACAGATACGCAGTATTTT.

This clonotype is medium-sized (0.01 to 0.1%) by share. V and J are TRBV5-6 and TRBJ2-7; D gene unclear. Between the trimmed V and J ends, which lost 3 bases and 6 bases, there was a span of 7 bases. This CDR3 has 11 amino acids. Germline CDR1 and CDR2: SGHDT and YYEEEE. The CDR3: CASSYSGEQYF. Written as DNA, the CDR3 is TGTGCCAGCAGCTATTCAGGCGAGCAGTACTTC.

This clonotype was counted at least ten times. This chain joins TRBV5-8 and TRBJ2-1, with TRBD1 matching 7 bases. Germline CDR1 is SGHTS and CDR2 is YDEGEE. The J segment lost 7 bases and the V segment lost 2 bases, leaving 9 bases of the junction unmatched. The CDR3 is 15 residues long. The DNA for the CDR3 is TGTGCCAGCAGCTTTCAGGGGGACCATACAAATGAGCAGTTCTTC. This encodes CASSFQGDHTNEQFF. The whole variable domain, filled in from reference TRBV5-8 and TRBJ2-1, reads EAGVTQSPTHLIKTRGQQATLRCSPISGHTSVYWYQQALGLGLQFLLWYDEGEERNRGNFPPRFSGRQFPNYSSELNVNALELEDSALYLCASSFQGDHTNEQFFGPGTRLTVL.

The chain joins TRBV20-1 to TRBJ1-5; tentatively, D is TRBD1 (6 bases). Germline V lookup: CDR1 DFQATT, CDR2 SNEGSKA (reference sequence). CDR3 length: 13 residues. The CDR3 sequence is CSVDGGNNQPQHF. For the CDR3, the DNA is TGCAGCGTAGACGGGGGCAACAATCAGCCCCAGCATTTT.